A single sample gave rise to the 3 T cell receptor beta chains below, sequenced in a study of blood T cell repertoires in COVID-19. Sequenced by immunoSEQ multiplex PCR; TCRdb stores in-frame clones only, minus some. The data show 55,000 or so clones, 80% to 90% seen once. What was sequenced was peripheral blood. The receptors derive from a man aged 35 to 55 with COVID-19, enrolled during active disease.

The genes are TRBV7-3 and TRBJ2-1, with 11 nucleotides matching TRBD1. This CDR3 region has 17 residues. Per germline, CDR1 SGHTA and CDR2 FQGTGA. V trimming: 5 bases; J trimming: 2 bases; junction bases outside the gene matches: 8. The CDR3 DNA sequence: TGTGCCAGCAGCCTTGCCGGGACAGGGGGGCCCTACAATGAGCAGTTCTTC. Its translation: CASSLAGTGGPYNEQFF.

This chain joins TRBV2 and TRBJ1-5; 7 positions match TRBD1. The CDR3 consists of 13 residues. Germline-derived CDR1 and CDR2 are SNHLY and FYNNEI. V lost 10 bases to trimming and J lost 8 bases; unmatched junction nucleotides: 11. The CDR3 sequence: CATSYTGTEPQHF. Here the CDR3 DNA reads TGTGCCACCTCCTACACAGGGACAGAGCCCCAGCATTTT.

The chain uses TRBV10-3 and TRBJ2-7; 8 positions match TRBD1. From germline, CDR1 is ENHRY and CDR2 SYGVKD. This CDR3 spans 13 amino acids. J lost 5 bases, V lost 8 bases, and 8 bases had no gene match. CDR3 in amino acids: CAIQGQAGDEQYF. DNA for the CDR3: TGTGCCATCCAGGGACAGGCTGGAGACGAGCAGTACTTC.